This paragraph covers one TCR beta chain sequence. The sample comes from a study of T-cell reconstitution after alpha-beta-depleted transplantation in children. As it was prepared, the TCRbeta library received unique molecular identifiers. Via MiXCR, TCRdb re-called the PCR reads, giving one row per CDR3 protein. This repertoire shows some 490,000 distinct CDR3 sequences, under 15% found once; its top ten account for around 5.6%. V was trimmed by 5 bases and J by 2 bases, leaving 12 bases between them. The CDR3 loop spans 14 amino acids. Germline lookup yields CDR1 SQVTM and CDR2 ANQGSEA. V gene TRBV29-1 combines with J gene TRBJ2-2; D is undetermined. The specimen comprised PBMCs from the stem cell graft donor, sampled from the stem cell graft. The TCR was taken from a human donor who donated a stem cell graft to a child with combined immunodeficiency. CDR3 region: CSVRFRLNTGELFF. For the CDR3, the DNA is TGCAGCGTTAGGTTCAGGCTTAACACCGGGGAGCTGTTTTTT.